This TCR beta chain was retrieved from a study of T cell changes during pregnancy in multiple sclerosis. The table came from immunoSEQ multiplex PCR; TCRdb's copy has only in-frame clones and leaves some out. The profile shows tens of thousands of clones, 85% to 95% of them singletons. The CDR3 loop spans 15 amino acids. Germline CDR1 reads MRHNA; CDR2 reads SNTAGT. V shed 5 bases, J shed 4 bases, and the junction held 9 bases outside the gene matches. The chain employs TRBV6-4 and TRBJ2-7; 9 nucleotides agree with TRBD2. This sequence originates from a female donor with multiple sclerosis, enrolled in a pregnancy study. The sequencing here drew on peripheral blood, taken in the third trimester of pregnancy. CDR3 DNA: TGTGCCAGCAGTAAATTTGCGGGGGGGGATTACGAGCAGTACTTC. It translates to CASSKFAGGDYEQYF.